This entry is about one T cell receptor (beta chain). This sample was included in a study of blood T cell repertoires in COVID-19. Using immunoSEQ multiplex PCR, the repertoire was profiled, and TCRdb retains in-frame clones only, with some absent. The repertoire consists of 450,000 or so clones, with 85% to 90% occurring once and the leading ten covering roughly 0.92%. This CDR3 has 16 amino acids. Germline CDR1 and CDR2: KGHDR and SFDVKD. J was trimmed by 3 bases and V by 0 bases; bases with no gene match: 5. The V and J genes are TRBV24-1 and TRBJ2-3; 7 bases fit TRBD1. Sequencing input: peripheral blood. The sequence was collected from a man between 18 and 29 years old with COVID-19, enrolled during active disease. This CDR3 is CATSDLEGARTDTQYF. CDR3 bases: TGTGCCACCAGTGATTTGGAGGGGGCGCGGACAGATACGCAGTATTTT.